These T cell receptor beta chains were read from a single sample in a study of T cell responses to AZD1222 COVID-19 vaccine. The table came from immunoSEQ multiplex PCR; TCRdb's copy has only in-frame clones and leaves some out. The sample records over 95,000 clones, around 87% being singletons. Sequenced material: peripheral blood, taken on day 0 of AZD1222 vaccination. Source of these receptors: an adult in good health. CDR3s include the opening cysteine and the closing phenylalanine or tryptophan. Each record gives: D gene, CDR3 length, clone size, J gene, V gene, CDR3 DNA, CDR3 protein. D genes are given only for firm matches. Expanded clones get a size class; other rows say once, few or many, or leave the size out.

d_gene: -
len: 12
abundance: once
j_gene: TRBJ1-1
v_gene: TRBV19
CDR3nt: TGTGCCAGTAGTAGTAGAAGGTCTGAAGCTTTCTTT
CDR3aa: CASSSRRSEAFF

d_gene: -
len: 15
abundance: -
j_gene: TRBJ1-2
v_gene: TRBV21-1
CDR3nt: TGTGCCAGCAGCAAAGCTACCGGGAAAGGGTATGGCTACACCTTC
CDR3aa: CASSKATGKGYGYTF

d_gene: -
len: 16
abundance: -
j_gene: TRBJ1-4
v_gene: TRBV4-2
CDR3nt: TGTGCCAGCAGCCAAGAACGCCTGGGCCAAGGGCTGGGACTGTTTTTT
CDR3aa: CASSQERLGQGLGLFF

d_gene: -
len: 13
abundance: -
j_gene: TRBJ1-1
v_gene: TRBV5-1
CDR3nt: TGCGCCAGCAGCTTTGGGTGGGACACTGAAGCTTTCTTT
CDR3aa: CASSFGWDTEAFF

d_gene: -
len: 14
abundance: -
j_gene: TRBJ2-2
v_gene: TRBV7-9
CDR3nt: TGTGCCAGCAGCTCCCTCCAGAGCCCCGGGGAGCTGTTTTTT
CDR3aa: CASSSLQSPGELFF

d_gene: TRBD2
len: 16
abundance: -
j_gene: TRBJ2-3
v_gene: TRBV4-1
CDR3nt: TGCGCCAGCAGCCAATCGACTAGCGGGAGCACAGATACGCAGTATTTT
CDR3aa: CASSQSTSGSTDTQYF

d_gene: -
len: 15
abundance: few
j_gene: TRBJ2-1
v_gene: TRBV7-2
CDR3nt: TGTGCCAGCAGCTTAGAACTAGCATCCTACAATGAGCAGTTCTTC
CDR3aa: CASSLELASYNEQFF

d_gene: TRBD1
len: 13
abundance: -
j_gene: TRBJ2-1
v_gene: TRBV3-1/TRBV3-2
CDR3nt: TGTGCCAGCTGCCGGGACAGTACAAATGAGCAGTTCTTC
CDR3aa: CASCRDSTNEQFF

d_gene: -
len: 15
abundance: few
j_gene: TRBJ1-5
v_gene: TRBV4-1
CDR3nt: TGCGCCAGCAGCCAAGACGGAGGGAGCAATCAGCCCCAGCATTTT
CDR3aa: CASSQDGGSNQPQHF

d_gene: TRBD1
len: 16
abundance: -
j_gene: TRBJ1-1
v_gene: TRBV30
CDR3nt: TGTGCCTGGAGCCAAAAGACAGGGGGCAGGCGCACTGAAGCTTTCTTT
CDR3aa: CAWSQKTGGRRTEAFF

d_gene: -
len: 15
abundance: -
j_gene: TRBJ2-7
v_gene: TRBV18
CDR3nt: TGTGCCAGCTCACCACCCTCCGGGACGGTCTACGAGCAGTACTTC
CDR3aa: CASSPPSGTVYEQYF

d_gene: TRBD1
len: 15
abundance: -
j_gene: TRBJ1-3
v_gene: TRBV6-5
CDR3nt: TGTGCCAGCAGAGAGACAGGGGCAGGAGGAAACACCATATATTTT
CDR3aa: CASRETGAGGNTIYF

d_gene: TRBD1
len: 16
abundance: -
j_gene: TRBJ2-1
v_gene: TRBV29-1
CDR3nt: TGCAGCGTTGGCAGGGGGCGGCTAGCGATCACTAATGAGCAGTTCTTC
CDR3aa: CSVGRGRLAITNEQFF

d_gene: TRBD1
len: 18
abundance: -
j_gene: TRBJ1-2
v_gene: TRBV28
CDR3nt: TGTGCCAGCAGTTTACTCAGGAGGGGGCCAAGTGCCATCTATGGCTACACCTTC
CDR3aa: CASSLLRRGPSAIYGYTF

d_gene: -
len: 14
abundance: -
j_gene: TRBJ2-7
v_gene: TRBV5-1
CDR3nt: TGCGCCAGCAGCTTTGGGGGAGACGCCTACGAGCAGTACTTC
CDR3aa: CASSFGGDAYEQYF

d_gene: -
len: 14
abundance: -
j_gene: TRBJ2-7
v_gene: TRBV6-5
CDR3nt: TGTGCCAGCAGTAAGACACCTACCTCCTACGAGCAGTACTTC
CDR3aa: CASSKTPTSYEQYF

d_gene: -
len: 14
abundance: -
j_gene: TRBJ1-1
v_gene: TRBV3-1/TRBV3-2
CDR3nt: TGTGCCAGCAGCCTCGCGGGGGCGAACACTGAAGCTTTCTTT
CDR3aa: CASSLAGANTEAFF

d_gene: TRBD2
len: 15
abundance: -
j_gene: TRBJ2-3
v_gene: TRBV7-6
CDR3nt: TGTGCCAGCAGCCCGCTAGCGGGAGCGGCAGATACGCAGTATTTT
CDR3aa: CASSPLAGAADTQYF

d_gene: -
len: 13
abundance: -
j_gene: TRBJ2-3
v_gene: TRBV6-5
CDR3nt: TGTGCCAGCATAGGACTGATAACAGATACGCAGTATTTT
CDR3aa: CASIGLITDTQYF

d_gene: TRBD2
len: 18
abundance: -
j_gene: TRBJ2-5
v_gene: TRBV7-6
CDR3nt: TGTGCCAGCAGCTTAGCGTATACTCCTAGCGGGAGGAGAGAGACCCAGTACTTC
CDR3aa: CASSLAYTPSGRRETQYF

d_gene: -
len: 12
abundance: once
j_gene: TRBJ1-4
v_gene: TRBV30
CDR3nt: TGTGCCTGGCTCGACGAGGGGGAAAAACTGTTTTTT
CDR3aa: CAWLDEGEKLFF

d_gene: -
len: 15
abundance: -
j_gene: TRBJ2-3
v_gene: TRBV25-1
CDR3nt: TGTGCCAGCTCAATGTCTAACATAGTCACAGATACGCAGTATTTT
CDR3aa: CASSMSNIVTDTQYF